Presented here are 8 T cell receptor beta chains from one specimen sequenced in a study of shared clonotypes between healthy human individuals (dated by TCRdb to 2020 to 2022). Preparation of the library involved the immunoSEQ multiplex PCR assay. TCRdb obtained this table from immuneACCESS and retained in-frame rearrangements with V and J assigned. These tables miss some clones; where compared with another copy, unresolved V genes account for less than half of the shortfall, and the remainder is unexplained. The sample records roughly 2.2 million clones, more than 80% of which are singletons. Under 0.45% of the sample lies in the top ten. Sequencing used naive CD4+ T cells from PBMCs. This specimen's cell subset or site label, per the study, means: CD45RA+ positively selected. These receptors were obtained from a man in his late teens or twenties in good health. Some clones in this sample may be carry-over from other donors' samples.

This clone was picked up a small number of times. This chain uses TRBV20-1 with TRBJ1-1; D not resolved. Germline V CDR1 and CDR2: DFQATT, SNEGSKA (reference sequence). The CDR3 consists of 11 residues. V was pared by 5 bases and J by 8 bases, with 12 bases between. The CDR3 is CSARDYLEAFF. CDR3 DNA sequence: TGCAGTGCTCGGGATTATTTGGAAGCTTTCTTT.

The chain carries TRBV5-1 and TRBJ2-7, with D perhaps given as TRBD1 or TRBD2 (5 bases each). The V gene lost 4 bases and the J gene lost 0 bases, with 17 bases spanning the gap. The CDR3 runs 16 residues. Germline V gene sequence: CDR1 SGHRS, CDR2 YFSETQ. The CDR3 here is CASSQDAAGSSYEQYF. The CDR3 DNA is TGCGCCAGCAGCCAGGACGCAGCAGGGAGCTCCTACGAGCAGTACTTC.

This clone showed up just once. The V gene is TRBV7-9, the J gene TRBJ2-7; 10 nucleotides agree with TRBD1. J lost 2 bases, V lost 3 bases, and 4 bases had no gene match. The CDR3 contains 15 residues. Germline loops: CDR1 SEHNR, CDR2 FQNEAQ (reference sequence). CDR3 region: CASSFGTGATYEQYF. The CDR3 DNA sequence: TGTGCCAGCAGCTTTGGGACAGGGGCAACCTACGAGCAGTACTTC.

The CDR3 loop is CASSPQGTEAFF. The CDR3 DNA sequence: TGTGCCAGCTCACCCCAGGGGACTGAAGCTTTCTTT. This chain links TRBV18 with TRBJ1-1; D may be TRBD1 (6 bases). V was pared by 3 bases and J by 5 bases, with 7 bases between. The CDR3 runs 12 residues. Per the germline V gene, CDR1 is KGHSH and CDR2 is LQKENI. The entire variable domain, with the rest obtained from reference TRBV18 and TRBJ1-1, is as follows: NAGVMQNPRHLVRRRGQEARLRCSPMKGHSHVYWYRQLPEEGLKFMVYLQKENIIDESGMPKERFSAEFPKEGPSILRIQQVVRGDSAAYFCASSPQGTEAFFGQGTRLTVV.

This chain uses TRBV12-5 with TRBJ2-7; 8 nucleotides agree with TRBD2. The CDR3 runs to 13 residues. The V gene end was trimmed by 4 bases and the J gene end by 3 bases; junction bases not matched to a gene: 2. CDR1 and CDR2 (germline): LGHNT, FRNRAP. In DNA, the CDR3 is TGTGCTAGTGGTTGGGCGGGGGGCTACGAGCAGTACTTC. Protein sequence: CASGWAGGYEQYF.

The CDR3 is CASRTSGQESSYEQYF. CDR3 sequence (DNA): TGTGCCAGCAGGACCTCGGGGCAGGAGAGCTCCTACGAGCAGTACTTC. V gene TRBV27 combines with J gene TRBJ2-7, with D perhaps TRBD1 or TRBD2 (5 bases each). Between the trimmed V and J ends, which lost 6 bases and 0 bases, there was a span of 18 bases. Germline CDR1 is MNHEY and CDR2 is SMNVEV (reference sequence). The CDR3 covers 16 residues.

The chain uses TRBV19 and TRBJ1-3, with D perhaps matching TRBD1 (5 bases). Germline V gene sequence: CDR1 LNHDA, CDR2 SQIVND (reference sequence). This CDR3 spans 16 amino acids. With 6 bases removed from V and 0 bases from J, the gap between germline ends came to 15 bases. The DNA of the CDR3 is TGTGCCAGTAGCCGCACAGGACCGAGCTCTGGAAACACCATATATTTT. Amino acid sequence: CASSRTGPSSGNTIYF.

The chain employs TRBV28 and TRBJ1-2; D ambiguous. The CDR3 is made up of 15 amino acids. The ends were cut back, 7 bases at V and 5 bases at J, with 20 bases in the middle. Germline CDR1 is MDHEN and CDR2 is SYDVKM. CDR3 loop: CASTPWQAPLYGYTF. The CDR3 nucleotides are TGTGCCAGCACCCCCTGGCAGGCCCCCCTTTATGGCTACACCTTC.